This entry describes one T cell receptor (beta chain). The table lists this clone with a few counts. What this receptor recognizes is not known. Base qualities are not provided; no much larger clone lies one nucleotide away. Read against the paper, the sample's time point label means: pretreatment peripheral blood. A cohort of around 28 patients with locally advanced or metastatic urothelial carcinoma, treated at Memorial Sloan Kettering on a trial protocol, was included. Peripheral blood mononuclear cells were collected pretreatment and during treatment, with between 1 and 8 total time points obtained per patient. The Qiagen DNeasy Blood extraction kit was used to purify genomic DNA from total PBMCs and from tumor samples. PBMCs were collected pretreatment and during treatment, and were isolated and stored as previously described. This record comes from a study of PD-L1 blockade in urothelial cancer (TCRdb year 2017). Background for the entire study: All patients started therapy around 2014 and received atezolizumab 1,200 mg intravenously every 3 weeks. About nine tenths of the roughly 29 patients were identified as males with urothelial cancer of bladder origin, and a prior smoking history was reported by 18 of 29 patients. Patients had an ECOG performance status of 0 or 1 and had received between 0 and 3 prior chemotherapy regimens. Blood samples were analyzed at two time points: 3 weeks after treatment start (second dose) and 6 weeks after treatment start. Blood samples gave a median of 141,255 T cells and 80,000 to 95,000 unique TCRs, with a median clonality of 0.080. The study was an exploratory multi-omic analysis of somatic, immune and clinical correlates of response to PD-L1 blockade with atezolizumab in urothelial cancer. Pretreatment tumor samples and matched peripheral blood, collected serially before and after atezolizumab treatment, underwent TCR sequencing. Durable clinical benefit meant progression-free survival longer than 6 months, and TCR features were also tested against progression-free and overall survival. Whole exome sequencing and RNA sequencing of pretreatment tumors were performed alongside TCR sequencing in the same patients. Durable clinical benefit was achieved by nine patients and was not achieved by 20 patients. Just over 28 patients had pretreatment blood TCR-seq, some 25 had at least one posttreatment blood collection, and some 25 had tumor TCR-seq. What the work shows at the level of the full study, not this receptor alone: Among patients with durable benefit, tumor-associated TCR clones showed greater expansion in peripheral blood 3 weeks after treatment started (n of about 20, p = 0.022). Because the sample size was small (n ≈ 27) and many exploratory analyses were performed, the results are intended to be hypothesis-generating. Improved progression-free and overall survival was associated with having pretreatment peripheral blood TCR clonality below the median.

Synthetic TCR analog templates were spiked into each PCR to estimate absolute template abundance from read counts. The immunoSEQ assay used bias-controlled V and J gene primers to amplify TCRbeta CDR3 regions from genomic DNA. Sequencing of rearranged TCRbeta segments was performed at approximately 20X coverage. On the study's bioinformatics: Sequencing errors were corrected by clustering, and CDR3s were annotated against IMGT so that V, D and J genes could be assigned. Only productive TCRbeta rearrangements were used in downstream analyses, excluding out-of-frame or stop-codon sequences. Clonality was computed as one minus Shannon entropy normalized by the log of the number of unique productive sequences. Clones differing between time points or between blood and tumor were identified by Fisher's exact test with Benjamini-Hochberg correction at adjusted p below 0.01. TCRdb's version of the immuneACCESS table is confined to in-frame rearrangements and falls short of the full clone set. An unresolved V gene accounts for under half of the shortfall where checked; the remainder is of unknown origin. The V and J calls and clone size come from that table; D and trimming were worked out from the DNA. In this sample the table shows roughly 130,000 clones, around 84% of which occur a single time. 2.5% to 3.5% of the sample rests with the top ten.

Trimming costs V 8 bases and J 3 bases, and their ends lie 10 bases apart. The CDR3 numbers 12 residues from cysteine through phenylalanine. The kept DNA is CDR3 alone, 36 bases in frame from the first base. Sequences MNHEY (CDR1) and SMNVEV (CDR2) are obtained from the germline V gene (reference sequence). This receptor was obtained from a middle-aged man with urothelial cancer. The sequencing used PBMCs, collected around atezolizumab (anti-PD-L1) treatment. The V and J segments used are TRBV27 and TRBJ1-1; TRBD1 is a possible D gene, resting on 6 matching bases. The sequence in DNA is TGTGCCAGCCTGACAGGAGACACTGAAGCTTTCTTT. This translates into CASLTGDTEAFF.